This T cell receptor (beta chain) is from a study of T-cell memory formation after mild COVID-19. In the study overall: For the most part, TCR clusters were specific to one donor. Study-level results: There were some responding clones in pre-infection memory, which suggested that cross-reactive memory had joined.

MiXCR was run by TCRdb on the 5' RACE reads, yielding one entry per CDR3 protein. The table records more than 80,000 distinct CDR3 sequences, about a sixth of them present only once. This clonotype was counted a few times. The antigen remains unidentified. This TCR was recovered from an adult woman who had mild COVID-19 (a few samples of this study predate the infection). Cell type and time point are not known. Specimen: PBMCs or a T cell subset sorted from them (not recorded which).

CDR3 loop: CASSLRQPQHF. The CDR3 coding sequence is TGTGCCAGCAGCCTAAGACAGCCCCAGCATTTT. The rearrangement uses TRBV3-1 and TRBJ1-5; no firm D call. The CDR3 has 11 residues. The V and J ends lost 4 bases and 7 bases respectively, with 5 bases between them. Germline CDR1 and CDR2: LGHDT and YNNKEL (reference sequence).